The rows below give T cell receptor beta chains drawn from one sample of a study of blood T cells in healthy people across ages. TCRdb reprocessed the 5' RACE reads via MiXCR and lists one record per CDR3 protein. The sample consists of around 1,000,000 distinct CDR3 sequences, roughly 24% of them appearing once. These sequences were also reported in another study, on T cells of mothers and their children.

Sequencing input: blood. These receptors all stem from a girl under 10 years old in good health. The CDR3 runs from the conserved cysteine through the conserved F or W. Fields, in order: J gene, V gene, D gene, clone size, CDR3 protein, CDR3 DNA. The D gene is left open where the match is weak. Clone size appears in some rows only: once, few, many, or a class for an expanded clone.

TRBJ2-2	TRBV9	.	few	CASSVGRAATGELFF	TGTGCCAGCAGCGTAGGAAGGGCTGCGACCGGGGAGCTGTTTTTT
TRBJ1-4	TRBV15	.	.	CASAGEKGEDRFNEKLFF	TGTGCGAGCGCCGGCGAAAAGGGCGAGGACCGTTTTAATGAAAAACTGTTTTTT
TRBJ1-5	TRBV28	TRBD1	few	CASSYPGTGSRQPQHF	TGTGCCAGCAGTTACCCCGGGACAGGGAGCAGACAGCCCCAGCATTTT
TRBJ2-7	TRBV6-1	TRBD1	many	CASSRGGTVYSYEQYF	TGTGCCAGCAGTCGGGGTGGGACAGTGTACTCCTACGAGCAGTACTTC
TRBJ2-7	TRBV20-1	TRBD1	.	CSARQDRGYEQYF	TGCAGTGCCCGCCAGGACAGGGGGTACGAGCAGTATTTC
TRBJ2-3	TRBV29-1	.	.	CSVDDVGTDTQYF	TGCAGCGTTGACGACGTAGGGACAGATACGCAGTATTTT
TRBJ2-7	TRBV7-9	.	few	CASSPGLSRSYEQYF	TGTGCCAGCAGCCCCGGATTGTCTCGCTCCTACGAGCAGTACTTC
TRBJ2-2	TRBV9	TRBD1	.	CASSEPGQGRTGELFF	TGTGCCAGCAGCGAGCCGGGACAGGGTCGCACCGGGGAGCTGTTTTTT
TRBJ2-7	TRBV7-9	.	.	CASSTLNEGEQYF	TGTGCCAGCAGCACCTTAAACGAGGGTGAGCAGTACTTC
TRBJ2-7	TRBV3-1	.	few	CASSQDSVYEQYF	TGCGCCAGCAGCCAAGATTCTGTTTACGAGCAGTACTTC
TRBJ2-3	TRBV20-1	.	once	CSASSSGVLTNTQYF	TGCAGTGCTAGCTCTTCGGGGGTTTTGACAAATACGCAGTATTTT
TRBJ2-4	TRBV29-1	.	few	CSVARSENIQYF	TGCAGCGTCGCCCGGTCTGAAAACATTCAGTACTTC
TRBJ2-1	TRBV27	TRBD2	.	CASSWDSGTVEQFF	TGTGCCAGCAGTTGGGATAGCGGGACGGTTGAGCAGTTCTTC
TRBJ1-1	TRBV29-1	.	.	CSVVNWGTNTEAFF	TGCAGCGTTGTCAATTGGGGGACGAACACTGAAGCTTTCTTT
TRBJ2-3	TRBV29-1	TRBD2	few	CSVVGLALTDTQYF	TGCAGCGTGGTTGGACTAGCGCTCACAGATACGCAGTATTTT